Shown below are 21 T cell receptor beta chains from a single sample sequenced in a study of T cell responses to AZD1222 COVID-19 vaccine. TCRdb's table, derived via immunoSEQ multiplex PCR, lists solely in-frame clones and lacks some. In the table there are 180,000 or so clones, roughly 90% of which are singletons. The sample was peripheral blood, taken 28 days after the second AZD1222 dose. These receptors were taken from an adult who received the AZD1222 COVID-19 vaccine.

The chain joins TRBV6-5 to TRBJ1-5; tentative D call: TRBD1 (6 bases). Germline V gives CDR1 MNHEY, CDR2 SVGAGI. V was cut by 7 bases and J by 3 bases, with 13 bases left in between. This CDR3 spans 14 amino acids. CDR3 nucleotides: TGTGCCAGCACCGAGGGGGGGAACAATCAGCCCCAGCATTTT. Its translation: CASTEGGNNQPQHF.

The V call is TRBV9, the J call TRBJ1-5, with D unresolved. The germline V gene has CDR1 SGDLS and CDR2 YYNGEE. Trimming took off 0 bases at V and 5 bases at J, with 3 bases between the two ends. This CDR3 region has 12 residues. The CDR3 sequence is CASSVVDQPQHF. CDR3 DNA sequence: TGTGCCAGCAGCGTAGTCGATCAGCCCCAGCATTTT.

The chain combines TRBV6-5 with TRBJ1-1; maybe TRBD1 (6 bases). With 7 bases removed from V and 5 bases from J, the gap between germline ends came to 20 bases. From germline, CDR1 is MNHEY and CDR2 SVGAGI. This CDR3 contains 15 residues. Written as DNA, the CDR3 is TGTGCCAGCACCTCACCGGGGGGGCGCAGAACTGAAGCTTTCTTT. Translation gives CASTSPGGRRTEAFF.

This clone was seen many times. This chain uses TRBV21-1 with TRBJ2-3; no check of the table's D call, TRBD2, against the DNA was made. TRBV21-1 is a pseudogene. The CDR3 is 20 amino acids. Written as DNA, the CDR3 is TGTGCCAGCAGCAGGGACCCTACTCTTCAGACTAGGAAGGGTCCAGATACGCAGTATTTT. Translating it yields CASSRDPTLQTRKGPDTQYF.

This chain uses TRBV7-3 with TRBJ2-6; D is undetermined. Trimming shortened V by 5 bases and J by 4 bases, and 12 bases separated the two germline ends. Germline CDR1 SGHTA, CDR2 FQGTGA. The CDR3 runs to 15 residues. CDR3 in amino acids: CASSLDVSGANVLTF. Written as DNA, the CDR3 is TGTGCCAGCAGCCTAGATGTCTCGGGGGCCAACGTCCTGACTTTC.

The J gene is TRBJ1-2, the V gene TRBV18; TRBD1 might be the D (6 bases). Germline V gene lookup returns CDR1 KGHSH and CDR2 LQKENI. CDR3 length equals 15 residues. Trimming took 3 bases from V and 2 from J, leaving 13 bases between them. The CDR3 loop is CASSPPGTSNYGYTF. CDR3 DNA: TGTGCCAGCTCACCGCCCGGGACATCCAACTATGGCTACACCTTC.

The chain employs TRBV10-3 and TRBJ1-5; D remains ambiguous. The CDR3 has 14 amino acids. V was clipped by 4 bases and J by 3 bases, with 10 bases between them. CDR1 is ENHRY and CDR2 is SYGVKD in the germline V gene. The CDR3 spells CAISGAGANQPQHF. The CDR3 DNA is TGTGCCATCAGTGGGGCGGGTGCCAATCAGCCCCAGCATTTT.

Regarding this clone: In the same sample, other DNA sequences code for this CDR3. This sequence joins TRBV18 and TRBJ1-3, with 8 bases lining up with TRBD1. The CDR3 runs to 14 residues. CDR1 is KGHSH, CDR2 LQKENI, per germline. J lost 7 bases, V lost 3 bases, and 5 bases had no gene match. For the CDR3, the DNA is TGTGCCAGCTCACCGGACAGGGCCGGGAACACCATATATTTT. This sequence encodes CASSPDRAGNTIYF.

CDR3 residues: CASSFFRNYEQYF. In DNA form, the CDR3 reads TGTGCCAGCAGCTTTTTCCGCAACTACGAGCAGTACTTC. The chain links TRBV5-6 to TRBJ2-7; D is ambiguous. With 2 bases removed from V and 3 bases from J, the gap between germline ends came to 9 bases. This CDR3 has 13 residues. The germline V gene has CDR1 SGHDT and CDR2 YYEEEE.

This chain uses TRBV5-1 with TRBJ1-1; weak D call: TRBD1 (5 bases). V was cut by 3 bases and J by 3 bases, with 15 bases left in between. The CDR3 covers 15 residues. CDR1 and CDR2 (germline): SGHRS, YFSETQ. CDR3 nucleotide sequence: TGCGCCAGCAGCTCCGAGTCACGGGGCGACACTGAAGCTTTCTTT. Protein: CASSSESRGDTEAFF.

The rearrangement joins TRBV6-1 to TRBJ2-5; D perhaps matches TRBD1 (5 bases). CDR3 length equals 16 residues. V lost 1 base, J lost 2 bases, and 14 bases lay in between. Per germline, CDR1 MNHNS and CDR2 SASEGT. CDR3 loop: CASSEGTPIDQETQYF. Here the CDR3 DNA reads TGTGCCAGCAGTGAAGGGACACCGATAGATCAAGAGACCCAGTACTTC.

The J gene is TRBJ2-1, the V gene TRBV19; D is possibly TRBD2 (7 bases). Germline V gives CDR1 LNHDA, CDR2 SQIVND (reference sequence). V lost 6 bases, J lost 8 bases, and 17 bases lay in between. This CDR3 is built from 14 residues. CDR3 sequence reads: CASSRRGARYEQFF. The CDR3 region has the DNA TGTGCCAGTAGCCGACGGGGGGCTAGATATGAGCAGTTCTTC.

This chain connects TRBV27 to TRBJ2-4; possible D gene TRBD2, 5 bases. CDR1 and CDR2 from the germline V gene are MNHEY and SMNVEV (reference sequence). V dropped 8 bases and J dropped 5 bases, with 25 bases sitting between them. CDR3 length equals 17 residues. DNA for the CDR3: TGTGCCAGCTCCCTTGCGGGCAGACCCTCGAGGGAAAACATTCAGTACTTC. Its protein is CASSLAGRPSRENIQYF.

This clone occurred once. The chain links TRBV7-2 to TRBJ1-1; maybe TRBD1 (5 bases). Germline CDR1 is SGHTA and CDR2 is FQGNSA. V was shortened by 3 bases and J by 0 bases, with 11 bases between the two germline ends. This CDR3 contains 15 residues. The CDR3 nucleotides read TGTGCCAGCAGCTTGGGGGGAGGGCTGAACACTGAAGCTTTCTTT. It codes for CASSLGGGLNTEAFF.

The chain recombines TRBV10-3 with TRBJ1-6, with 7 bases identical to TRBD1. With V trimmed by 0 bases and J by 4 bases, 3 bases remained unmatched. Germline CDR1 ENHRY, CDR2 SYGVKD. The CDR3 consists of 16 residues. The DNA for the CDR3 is TGTGCCATCAGTGAGTCGGCAGGGGGGTATAATTCACCCCTCCACTTT. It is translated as CAISESAGGYNSPLHF.

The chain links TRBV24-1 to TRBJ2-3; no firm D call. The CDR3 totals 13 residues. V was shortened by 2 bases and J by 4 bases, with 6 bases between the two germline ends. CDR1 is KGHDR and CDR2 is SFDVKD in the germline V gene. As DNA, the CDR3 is TGTGCCACCAGTGATTCCTATTCAGATACGCAGTATTTT. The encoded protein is CATSDSYSDTQYF.

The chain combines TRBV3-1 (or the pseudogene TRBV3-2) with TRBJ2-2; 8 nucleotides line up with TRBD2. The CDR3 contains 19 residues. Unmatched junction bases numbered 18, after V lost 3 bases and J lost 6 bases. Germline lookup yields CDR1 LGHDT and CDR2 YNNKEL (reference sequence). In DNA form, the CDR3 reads TGTGCCAGCAGCCACTACGGGGTTTATCGGGGGGGCCTTCCCGGGGAGCTGTTTTTT. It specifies CASSHYGVYRGGLPGELFF.

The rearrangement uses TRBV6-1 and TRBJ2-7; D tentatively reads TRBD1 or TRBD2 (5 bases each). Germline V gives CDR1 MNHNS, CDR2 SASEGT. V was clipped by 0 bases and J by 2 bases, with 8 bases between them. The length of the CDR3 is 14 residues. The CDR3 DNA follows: TGTGCCAGCAGTGAAGCACGGGGCCCCTACGAGCAGTACTTC. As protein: CASSEARGPYEQYF.

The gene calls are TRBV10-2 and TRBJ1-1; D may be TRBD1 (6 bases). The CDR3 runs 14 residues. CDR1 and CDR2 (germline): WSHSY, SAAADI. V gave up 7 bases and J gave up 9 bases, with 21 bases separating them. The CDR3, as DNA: TGCGCCAGCAATCCCGGGACAACCCTCCTTAAAGCTTTCTTT. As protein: CASNPGTTLLKAFF.

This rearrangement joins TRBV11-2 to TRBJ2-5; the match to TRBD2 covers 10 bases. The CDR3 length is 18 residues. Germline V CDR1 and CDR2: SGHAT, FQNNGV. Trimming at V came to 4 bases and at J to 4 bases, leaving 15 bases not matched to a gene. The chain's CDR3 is CASSYSGRFVSLLETQYF. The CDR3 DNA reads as TGTGCCAGCAGCTATAGCGGGAGGTTTGTTAGCTTGTTAGAGACCCAGTACTTC.

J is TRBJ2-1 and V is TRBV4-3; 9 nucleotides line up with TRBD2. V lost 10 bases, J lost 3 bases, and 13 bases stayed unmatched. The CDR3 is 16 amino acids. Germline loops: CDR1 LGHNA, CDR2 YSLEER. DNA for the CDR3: TGCGCCATTAAGAGCGGGGGGTCTATGTTCTACAATGAGCAGTTCTTC. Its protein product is CAIKSGGSMFYNEQFF.